The clone carrying this T cell receptor (beta chain) has more than one count but fewer than ten. Its antigen is not known. The source of the sample is a study of OX40 agonist ivuxolimab in advanced cancers. Study-level background: About 40% of patients had received prior checkpoint inhibitor therapy.

Study results and caveats: Antigens targeted by the expanded peripheral T cells were not determined. At 0.1 to 3.0 mg/kg, clonal expansion of CD4+ and CD8+ blood T cells had occurred by week 6.

Germline V lookup: CDR1 SEHNR, CDR2 FQNEAQ (reference sequence). Trimming removed 6 bases from V and 2 bases from J, with 15 bases in between. This CDR3 is built from 15 residues. Generated by immunoSEQ multiplex PCR, the TCRdb table keeps only in-frame clones and is missing some. This table holds more than 12,000 clones, around 87% found once. Specimen: CD4+ or CD8+ T cells sorted from blood, collected in a trial of the OX40 agonist ivuxolimab. This TCR was sampled from an adult with an advanced solid tumor such as melanoma, head and neck, liver or kidney cancer. The J gene is TRBJ2-3, the V gene TRBV7-9; D possibly corresponds to TRBD1 (5 bases). CDR3 sequence reads: CASSHLRGSTDTQYF. The CDR3 coding sequence is TGTGCCAGCAGTCATCTTAGGGGCTCCACAGATACGCAGTATTTT.